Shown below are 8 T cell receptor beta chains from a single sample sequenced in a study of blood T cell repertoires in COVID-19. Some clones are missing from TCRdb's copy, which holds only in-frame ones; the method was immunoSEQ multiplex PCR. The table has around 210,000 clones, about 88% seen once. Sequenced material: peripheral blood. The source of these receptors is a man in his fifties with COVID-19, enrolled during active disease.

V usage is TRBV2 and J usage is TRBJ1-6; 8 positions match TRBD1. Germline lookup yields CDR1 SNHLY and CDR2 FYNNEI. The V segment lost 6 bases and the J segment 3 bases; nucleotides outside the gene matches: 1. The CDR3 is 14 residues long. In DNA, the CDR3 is TGTGCCAGCAGGGGGACAGGCTATAATTCACCCCTCCACTTT. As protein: CASRGTGYNSPLHF. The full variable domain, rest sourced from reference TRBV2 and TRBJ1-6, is EPEVTQTPSHQVTQMGQEVILRCVPISNHLYFYWYRQILGQKVEFLVSFYNNEISEKSEIFDDQFSVERPDGSNFTLKIRSTKLEDSAMYFCASRGTGYNSPLHFGNGTRLTVT.

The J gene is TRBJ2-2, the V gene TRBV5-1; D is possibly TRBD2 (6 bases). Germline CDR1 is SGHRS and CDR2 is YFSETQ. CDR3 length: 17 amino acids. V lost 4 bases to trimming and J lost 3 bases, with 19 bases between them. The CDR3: CASSPAIRSGDTGELFF. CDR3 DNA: TGCGCCAGCAGCCCGGCGATACGCTCGGGGGACACCGGGGAGCTGTTTTTT.

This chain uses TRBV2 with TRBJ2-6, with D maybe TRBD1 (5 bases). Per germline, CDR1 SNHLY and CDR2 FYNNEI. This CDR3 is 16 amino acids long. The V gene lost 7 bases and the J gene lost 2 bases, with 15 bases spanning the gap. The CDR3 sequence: CASNPPQGAGANVLTF. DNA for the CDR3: TGTGCCAGCAACCCACCCCAGGGCGCTGGGGCCAACGTCCTGACTTTC.

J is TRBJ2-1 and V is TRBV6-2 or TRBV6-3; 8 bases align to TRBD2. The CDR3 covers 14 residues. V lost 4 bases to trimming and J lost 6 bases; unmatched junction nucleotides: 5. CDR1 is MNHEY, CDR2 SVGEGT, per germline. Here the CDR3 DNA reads TGTGCCAGCAGTTGGGCGGGGGGATTCAATGAGCAGTTCTTC. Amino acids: CASSWAGGFNEQFF.

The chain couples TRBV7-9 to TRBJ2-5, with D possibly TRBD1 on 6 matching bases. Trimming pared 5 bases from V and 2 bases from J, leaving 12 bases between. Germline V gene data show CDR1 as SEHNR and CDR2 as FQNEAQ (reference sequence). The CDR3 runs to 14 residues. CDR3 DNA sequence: TGTGCCAGCAGCCCCAGGACAGAGCAAGAGACCCAGTACTTC. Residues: CASSPRTEQETQYF.

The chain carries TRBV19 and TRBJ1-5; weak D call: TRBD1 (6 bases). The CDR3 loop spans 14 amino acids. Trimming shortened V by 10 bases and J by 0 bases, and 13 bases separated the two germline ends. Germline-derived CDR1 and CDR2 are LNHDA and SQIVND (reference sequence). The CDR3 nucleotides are TGTGCCACCACAGGGACATATAGCAATCAGCCCCAGCATTTT. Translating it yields CATTGTYSNQPQHF.

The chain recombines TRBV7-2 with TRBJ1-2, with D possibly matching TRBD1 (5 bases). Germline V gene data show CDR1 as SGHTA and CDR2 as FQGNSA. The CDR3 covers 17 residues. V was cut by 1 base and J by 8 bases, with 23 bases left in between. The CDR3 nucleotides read TGTGCCAGCAGCTTAGGAAGAGGAACAGGCAACTCCAAGGGCTACACCTTC. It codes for CASSLGRGTGNSKGYTF. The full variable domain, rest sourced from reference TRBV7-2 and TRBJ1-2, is GAGVSQSPSNKVTEKGKDVELRCDPISGHTALYWYRQSLGQGLEFLIYFQGNSAPDKSGLPSDRFSAERTGGSVSTLTIQRTQQEDSAVYLCASSLGRGTGNSKGYTFGSGTRLTVV.

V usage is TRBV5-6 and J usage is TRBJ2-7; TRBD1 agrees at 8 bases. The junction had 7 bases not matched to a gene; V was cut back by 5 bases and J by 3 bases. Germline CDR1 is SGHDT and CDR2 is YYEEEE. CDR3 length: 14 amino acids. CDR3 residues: CASSSTGTGYEQYF. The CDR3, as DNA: TGTGCCAGCAGTTCTACCGGGACAGGCTACGAGCAGTACTTC.